A single sample gave rise to the 31 T cell receptor beta chains below, sequenced in a study of blood T cell repertoires in COVID-19. Here immunoSEQ multiplex PCR was the method, and the copy in TCRdb shows in-frame clones only, minus some. The sample carries a few hundred thousand clones, less than 95% recorded once. Sequencing used PBMCs or T cells enriched from blood (not recorded which). These receptors all come from a man aged 18 to 35 who had recovered from COVID-19.

V gene TRBV11-3 combines with J gene TRBJ1-1; D is possibly TRBD1 (6 bases). Trimming cost V 2 bases and J 3 bases, with 7 bases left between them. Germline CDR1 is SGHNT and CDR2 is YENEEA. The CDR3 has 13 residues. The DNA of the CDR3 is TGTGCCAGCAGCTTATGGGGGCACACTGAAGCTTTCTTT. This gives the protein CASSLWGHTEAFF.

Only one count was recorded for this clone. The chain combines TRBV30 with TRBJ2-1; possible D gene TRBD2, 6 bases. Germline V gene sequence: CDR1 GTSNPN, CDR2 SVGIG (reference sequence). This CDR3 contains 15 residues. The V gene lost 2 bases and the J gene lost 3 bases, with 14 bases spanning the gap. CDR3 nucleotides: TGTGCCTGGAGTTTTGGTGGGAGGCGCTACAATGAGCAGTTCTTC. This gives the protein CAWSFGGRRYNEQFF.

The chain couples TRBV19 to TRBJ1-2; D is uncertain. There are 12 residues in the CDR3. Looked up from germline, CDR1 is LNHDA and CDR2 is SQIVND (reference sequence). V was clipped by 5 bases and J by 4 bases, with 8 bases between them. The CDR3 protein is CASSYTVYGYTF. In DNA form, the CDR3 reads TGTGCCAGTAGTTACACAGTCTATGGCTACACCTTC.

In this sample, this clone turned up a few times. V usage is TRBV11-3 and J usage is TRBJ1-2, with TRBD1 as a possible D gene (5 bases). V dropped 3 bases and J dropped 6 bases, with 11 bases sitting between them. The CDR3 is made up of 13 amino acids. Germline CDR1 reads SGHNT; CDR2 reads YENEEA. CDR3 sequence: CASSFQGLNGYTF. The DNA for the CDR3 is TGTGCCAGCAGCTTTCAGGGTTTAAATGGCTACACCTTC.

This clone has just one count. The rearrangement uses TRBV10-3 and TRBJ1-4; the D is unclear. V was pared by 2 bases and J by 1 base, with 11 bases between. Per the germline V gene, CDR1 is ENHRY and CDR2 is SYGVKD. The CDR3 is made up of 16 amino acids. CDR3: CAISEGVYVTNEKLFF. The CDR3 nucleotides read TGTGCCATCAGTGAGGGAGTTTACGTAACTAATGAAAAACTGTTTTTT.

The rearrangement joins TRBV5-5 to TRBJ2-1, with a possible D match to TRBD1 (6 bases). Trimming took 1 base from V and 0 from J, leaving 14 bases between them. This CDR3 comprises 17 residues. Germline V gene lookup returns CDR1 SGHKS and CDR2 YYEKEE (reference sequence). For the CDR3, the DNA is TGTGCCAGCAGCTTGTCCCTTCGGGGACACTCCTACAATGAGCAGTTCTTC. Its protein product is CASSLSLRGHSYNEQFF. Together with reference TRBV5-5 and TRBJ2-1, the CDR3 gives the full variable domain: DAGVTQSPTHLIKTRGQQVTLRCSPISGHKSVSWYQQVLGQGPQFIFQYYEKEERGRGNFPDRFSARQFPNYSSELNVNALLLGDSALYLCASSLSLRGHSYNEQFFGPGTRLTVL.

The chain combines TRBV4-2 with TRBJ2-3; unclear D gene. Germline V gene data show CDR1 as LGHNA and CDR2 as YNFKEQ. The CDR3 is 12 residues long. The V end was cut by 0 bases, the J end by 8 bases, with 6 bases between. The CDR3 bases are TGTGCCAGCAGCCAAGAAACGGGTACGCAGTATTTT. As protein: CASSQETGTQYF.

The chain combines TRBV11-3 with TRBJ2-5; perhaps TRBD1 as D (5 bases). CDR3 length equals 15 residues. Deletions cut 2 bases from V and 2 bases from J, with 12 bases between. Germline CDR1 SGHNT, CDR2 YENEEA. CDR3: CASSLLGHVQETQYF. In nucleotides, the CDR3 is TGTGCCAGCAGCTTATTAGGACACGTGCAAGAGACCCAGTACTTC.

The CDR3 is CATQLIGREGTEAFF. The CDR3 DNA sequence: TGTGCCACCCAACTCATTGGACGGGAGGGGACTGAAGCTTTCTTT. The genes are TRBV10-3 and TRBJ1-1; weak D call: TRBD1 (5 bases). V lost 10 bases, J lost 5 bases, and 23 bases lay in between. CDR3 length: 15 residues. Germline loops: CDR1 ENHRY, CDR2 SYGVKD.

The chain joins TRBV11-2 to TRBJ1-3, with unresolved D. The CDR3 is 13 amino acids. CDR1 SGHAT and CDR2 FQNNGV come from the germline V gene. V gave up 5 bases and J gave up 3 bases, with 8 bases separating them. The CDR3: CASSPPNGNTIYF. The CDR3 nucleotides read TGTGCCAGCAGCCCCCCCAATGGAAACACCATATATTTT.

V usage is TRBV11-2 and J usage is TRBJ1-1; no reliable D call. Trimming left V 2 bases short and J 0 bases short, with 16 bases between. The germline V gene has CDR1 SGHAT and CDR2 FQNNGV. The CDR3 covers 17 residues. The CDR3 nucleotides read TGTGCCAGCAGCTTAAAGCCCCCGGGTAACATGAACACTGAAGCTTTCTTT. It yields the protein CASSLKPPGNMNTEAFF.

This chain connects TRBV4-1 to TRBJ2-3, with D possibly TRBD1 on 5 matching bases. Trimming removed 0 bases at V and 3 bases at J, with 13 bases between. Germline assignment: CDR1 MGHRA and CDR2 YSYEKL. The CDR3 has 16 residues. The CDR3 region has the DNA TGCGCCAGCAGCCAAGAAGGGGCGAAGCTAACAGATACGCAGTATTTT. Its translation is CASSQEGAKLTDTQYF.

This chain uses TRBV27 with TRBJ2-7; D is perhaps TRBD2 (5 bases). The V and J ends lost 5 bases and 2 bases respectively, with 10 bases between them. The CDR3 consists of 13 residues. The germline V gene has CDR1 MNHEY and CDR2 SMNVEV (reference sequence). CDR3 protein: CASSPGITYEQYF. The CDR3 DNA is TGTGCCAGCAGTCCGGGAATCACCTACGAGCAGTACTTC.

This chain links TRBV6-6 with TRBJ1-1, with D unclear. The CDR3 consists of 14 residues. V lost 7 bases and J 7 bases, leaving 19 bases between the germline ends. The germline V gene has CDR1 MNHNY and CDR2 SVGAGI (reference sequence). The CDR3 here is CASNDRGGVVEAFF. CDR3 bases: TGTGCCAGCAATGACCGGGGTGGGGTGGTTGAAGCTTTCTTT.

The rearrangement joins TRBV27 to TRBJ1-6; D call uncertain. The CDR3 extends over 17 amino acids. V lost 5 bases and J lost 10, with 24 bases in between. Germline lookup yields CDR1 MNHEY and CDR2 SMNVEV (reference sequence). CDR3 protein: CASSQTARRPPRSPLHF. In DNA form, the CDR3 reads TGTGCCAGCAGTCAGACCGCAAGGAGACCTCCAAGATCACCCCTCCACTTT.

The rearrangement joins TRBV3-1 (or the pseudogene TRBV3-2) to TRBJ1-1, with D hard to call. In germline, CDR1 is LGHDT, CDR2 YNNKEL (reference sequence). The CDR3 has 13 residues. Trimming cost V 2 bases and J 6 bases, with 10 bases left between them. The CDR3 region is CASSQRGVPEAFF. The CDR3 nucleotides read TGTGCCAGCAGCCAACGGGGTGTCCCTGAAGCTTTCTTT.

CDR3 amino acids: CASSPLSGQGREKLFF. CDR3 nucleotide sequence: TGTGCCAGCAGCCCTCTCTCGGGCCAGGGTCGAGAAAAACTGTTTTTT. This chain uses TRBV6-2 or TRBV6-3 with TRBJ1-4; possible D gene TRBD1, 5 bases. Looked up from germline, CDR1 is MNHEY and CDR2 is SVGEGT. Trimming removed 6 bases at V and 8 bases at J, with 22 bases between. This CDR3 has 16 residues.

V gene TRBV2 combines with J gene TRBJ1-1; no firm D call. Germline CDR1 reads SNHLY; CDR2 reads FYNNEI. Trimming left V 3 bases short and J 1 base short, with 9 bases between. The CDR3 sequence is 14 residues long. Written as DNA, the CDR3 is TGTGCCAGCAGTGATCAGGTTAGGAACACTGAAGCTTTCTTT. Protein: CASSDQVRNTEAFF.

The chain uses TRBV2 and TRBJ2-3, with D maybe TRBD1 (5 bases). The CDR3 contains 16 residues. The germline gives CDR1 SNHLY, CDR2 FYNNEI. The germline V and J ends were trimmed by 1 base and 0 bases, with 11 bases remaining between them. The CDR3 here is CASSEGQLTSTDTQYF. The CDR3 region has the DNA TGTGCCAGCAGTGAAGGACAGCTAACTAGCACAGATACGCAGTATTTT. Using reference TRBV2 and TRBJ2-3 for the parts outside the CDR3, the full variable domain is EPEVTQTPSHQVTQMGQEVILRCVPISNHLYFYWYRQILGQKVEFLVSFYNNEISEKSEIFDDQFSVERPDGSNFTLKIRSTKLEDSAMYFCASSEGQLTSTDTQYFGPGTRLTVL.

The rearrangement links TRBV28 to TRBJ2-5; 11 positions agree with TRBD2. This CDR3 contains 14 residues. The V gene's germline CDR1 is MDHEN and CDR2 SYDVKM. The V gene end was trimmed by 5 bases and the J gene end by 3 bases; junction bases not matched to a gene: 2. The CDR3 protein is CASSQLAGEETQYF. The CDR3 DNA follows: TGTGCCAGCAGTCAACTAGCGGGAGAAGAGACCCAGTACTTC. Full variable domain (missing parts from reference TRBV28 and TRBJ2-5): DVKVTQSSRYLVKRTGEKVFLECVQDMDHENMFWYRQDPGLGLRLIYFSYDVKMKEKGDIPEGYSVSREKKERFSLILESASTNQTSMYLCASSQLAGEETQYFGPGTRLLVL.

This clone was observed once. The V call is TRBV2, the J call TRBJ1-5, with 11 bases that match TRBD1. This CDR3 region has 16 residues. Unmatched junction bases numbered 10, after V lost 6 bases and J lost 6 bases. Germline V gene data show CDR1 as SNHLY and CDR2 as FYNNEI. Here the CDR3 DNA reads TGTGCCAGCAGAGCTACGTGGACAGGGGGCTTTCAGCCCCAGCATTTT. Amino acids: CASRATWTGGFQPQHF.

This chain links TRBV29-1 with TRBJ2-1; 7 bases fit TRBD1. The CDR3 length is 12 residues. Germline-derived CDR1 and CDR2 are SQVTM and ANQGSEA. V was clipped by 8 bases and J by 6 bases; unmatched bases: 7. This CDR3 is CSLWDRVNEQFF. In DNA, the CDR3 is TGCAGCCTCTGGGACAGAGTCAATGAGCAGTTCTTC.

This clone was observed a handful of times. J is TRBJ1-1 and V is TRBV9; no reliable D call. The germline V gene encodes CDR1 SGDLS and CDR2 YYNGEE. V was pared by 0 bases and J by 4 bases, with 10 bases between. The CDR3 contains 14 residues. CDR3 in DNA: TGTGCCAGCAGCGTAGGAGGGAGGAGCACTGAAGCTTTCTTT. Translation: CASSVGGRSTEAFF.

In DNA form, the CDR3 reads TGTGCCAGCAGCCTCTCTGACAGGGTCAATGAAAAACTGTTTTTT. Its translation is CASSLSDRVNEKLFF. V usage is TRBV5-4 and J usage is TRBJ1-4, with 7 bases aligning to TRBD1. J gave up 5 bases and V 4 bases, and 8 bases lay outside the gene matches. This CDR3 is 15 amino acids long. Germline CDR1 SGHNT, CDR2 YYREEE (reference sequence).

The chain has TRBV7-6 and TRBJ1-6; D is perhaps TRBD1 (5 bases). From germline, CDR1 is SGHVS and CDR2 FNYEAQ. The CDR3 runs 15 residues. Trimming took 4 bases from V and 3 from J, leaving 10 bases between them. CDR3 bases: TGTGCCAGCAGCTCGGGACTCATCTATAATTCACCCCTCCACTTT. Translation gives CASSSGLIYNSPLHF.

The chain has TRBV2 and TRBJ1-4; tentatively, D is TRBD1 (5 bases). V lost 6 bases to trimming and J lost 6 bases, with 14 bases between them. The CDR3 spans 14 residues. Germline CDR1 and CDR2: SNHLY and FYNNEI. The CDR3 loop is CASRTDTSYEKLFF. The CDR3 DNA follows: TGTGCCAGCAGAACGGACACGAGCTATGAAAAACTGTTTTTT. Full variable domain (rest looked up from reference TRBV2 and TRBJ1-4): EPEVTQTPSHQVTQMGQEVILRCVPISNHLYFYWYRQILGQKVEFLVSFYNNEISEKSEIFDDQFSVERPDGSNFTLKIRSTKLEDSAMYFCASRTDTSYEKLFFGSGTQLSVL.

This chain connects TRBV18 to TRBJ1-2; D may be TRBD1 (5 bases). The CDR3 spans 14 residues. The V and J ends lost 3 bases and 8 bases respectively, with 16 bases between them. Germline V gene data show CDR1 as KGHSH and CDR2 as LQKENI. In nucleotides, the CDR3 is TGTGCCAGCTCACCCCAGGGACTAACTGGGGGCTACACCTTC. It yields the protein CASSPQGLTGGYTF.

The gene calls are TRBV30 and TRBJ2-7, with D perhaps being TRBD1 or TRBD2 (6 bases each). CDR1 is GTSNPN, CDR2 SVGIG, per germline (reference sequence). The CDR3 consists of 11 residues. The CDR3 region has the DNA TGTGCTTGGGGGGCTTCCTACGAGCAGTACTTC. It translates to CAWGASYEQYF. Combining the CDR3 with reference TRBV30 and TRBJ2-7 gives the whole variable domain SQTIHQWPATLVQPVGSPLSLECTVEGTSNPNLYWYRQAAGRGLQLLFYSVGIGQISSEVPQNLSASRPQDRQFILSSKKLLLSDSGFYLCAWGASYEQYFGPGTRLTVT.

The table lists this clone with a count of one. The chain has TRBV7-9 and TRBJ1-1; weak D call: TRBD1 (6 bases). The CDR3 length is 15 residues. Trimming took off 6 bases at V and 2 bases at J, with 16 bases between the two ends. Per the germline V gene, CDR1 is SEHNR and CDR2 is FQNEAQ (reference sequence). CDR3 DNA: TGTGCCAGCAGGTCCGCAGGCAGGGGAAACACTGAAGCTTTCTTT. Translating it yields CASRSAGRGNTEAFF.

This clone occurred once. The chain combines TRBV10-3 with TRBJ1-1, with D perhaps TRBD1 (6 bases). This CDR3 has 15 amino acids. CDR1 is ENHRY, CDR2 SYGVKD, per germline. Trimming took off 6 bases at V and 5 bases at J, with 19 bases between the two ends. The CDR3 DNA sequence: TGTGCCATCAGAGAGGCAGGGGTAGGGGTAACTGAAGCTTTCTTT. Translation: CAIREAGVGVTEAFF.

The gene calls are TRBV6-5 and TRBJ1-2; TRBD1 agrees at 8 bases. CDR3 length: 14 residues. V was pared by 6 bases and J by 5 bases, with 8 bases of the junction left unmatched. Looked up from germline, CDR1 is MNHEY and CDR2 is SVGAGI. CDR3 in amino acids: CASSLITGGYGYTF. In DNA, the CDR3 is TGTGCCAGCAGCCTCATCACAGGGGGGTATGGCTACACCTTC.